This T cell receptor beta chain is from a study of Graves' ophthalmopathy and Graves' hyperthyroidism. In the study overall: Samples of peripheral blood were obtained at initial diagnosis, prior to treatment of any kind.

From RNA, the CDR3 regions of TCR beta chains were amplified and sequenced. RT-PCR in the first round used HTBI primers; a second-round multiplex PCR followed. One entry per CDR3 protein results from TCRdb running MiXCR on the multiplex PCR reads. The table lists 660,000 or so distinct CDR3 sequences, just over 40% of them singletons, with about 3.3% in the top ten. Between the trimmed V and J ends, which lost 3 bases and 8 bases, there was a span of 17 bases. This CDR3 spans 16 amino acids. Germline-derived CDR1 and CDR2 are LNHNV and YYDKDF (reference sequence). This TCR was recovered from an adult man with Graves' ophthalmopathy. Sequences were obtained from peripheral blood. This chain links TRBV15 with TRBJ1-6; tentative D call: TRBD1 (5 bases). The CDR3 is CATSSLVKGMYSPLHF. CDR3 coding DNA: TGTGCCACCAGCAGCTTAGTGAAGGGGATGTATTCACCCCTCCACTTT. The whole variable domain, remainder taken from reference TRBV15 and TRBJ1-6, is DAMVIQNPRYQVTQFGKPVTLSCSQTLNHNVMYWYQQKSSQAPKLLFHYYDKDFNNEADTPDNFQSRRPNTSFCFLDIRSPGLGDTAMYLCATSSLVKGMYSPLHFGNGTRLTVT.